The rows below give T cell receptor beta chains drawn from one sample of a study of long-term antiretroviral therapy in people with HIV. This table comes from immunoSEQ multiplex PCR, and its TCRdb copy is limited to in-frame clones, with some not included. The data contain 28,000 or so clones, 88% of them singletons. Sequencing was performed on unsorted PBMCs, taken 0.5 years after starting antiretroviral therapy. The receptors originated from a woman between 18 and 29 years old with HIV. Each CDR3 is given with its conserved first and last residue. Each record gives: J gene, V gene, CDR3 protein.

>TRBJ2-3|TRBV7-9
CASSHGATQYF
>TRBJ1-1|TRBV6-5
CASSRTALNTEAFF
>TRBJ2-1|TRBV27
CASSFSGLAGGYNEQFF
>TRBJ1-2|TRBV7-9
CASSFDFGYTF
>TRBJ2-7|TRBV28
CATSSGTAWYF
>TRBJ2-2|TRBV4-1
CASSQEPTGELFF
>TRBJ2-7|TRBV7-9
CASREREGTYEQYF
>TRBJ2-5|TRBV6-5
CASSYSGTNKETQYF
>TRBJ2-1|TRBV28
CASTFDARAGGPNEQFF
>TRBJ2-5|TRBV9
CASSPEGVRGETQYF
>TRBJ2-5|TRBV7-6
CASSLDLGQSETQYF
>TRBJ2-1|TRBV11-3
CASSVRTSGRYNEQFF
>TRBJ2-1|TRBV28
CASSLLRTGNNEQFF
>TRBJ2-7|TRBV28
CASSPTGGRSYEQYF
>TRBJ1-2|TRBV27
CASSWDSNYGYTF
>TRBJ2-7|TRBV7-2
CASSPWGTSSSEQYF
>TRBJ1-6|TRBV7-3
CASSLWGTRDNSPLHF
>TRBJ2-6|TRBV14
CASSQDWGSGANVLTF
>TRBJ2-3|TRBV6-5
CASSYEGGTTDTQYF
>TRBJ2-7|TRBV13
CASSLGLAGREEQYF
>TRBJ2-1|TRBV7-2
CASSLEGSGSWVNEQFF
>TRBJ2-7|TRBV28
CASSRPRTGLSYEQYF
>TRBJ1-5|TRBV7-2
CASSWGTGRDQPQHF
>TRBJ1-3|TRBV15
CASSTGSSGNTIYF
>TRBJ2-7|TRBV11-2
CASSPRGSSSSYEQYF
>TRBJ2-7|TRBV6-1
CASTRAPNGDEQYF
>TRBJ2-7|TRBV4-3
CASSQDGYEQYF
>TRBJ2-7|TRBV6-5
CASRLGSGVYEQYF
>TRBJ2-7|TRBV28
CASSFTGYEQYF
>TRBJ2-1|TRBV5-8
CASSLLAGANLLNEQFF
>TRBJ2-3|TRBV5-1
CASSVRGATDTQYF
>TRBJ2-7|TRBV6-1
CASLTNYEQYF
>TRBJ1-1|TRBV19
CASTPTWGTEAFF
>TRBJ2-1|TRBV9
CASSVDRASGSREQFF
>TRBJ2-7|TRBV11-1
CASSQDRGEQYF
>TRBJ2-5|TRBV6-1
CASSVGLAGGPGETQYF
>TRBJ1-2|TRBV28
CASGFQGVRYGYTF
>TRBJ2-1|TRBV11-3
CASSPGTSGYEQFF
>TRBJ2-7|TRBV28
CASSSLGGLSSYEQYF
>TRBJ2-7|TRBV28
CASARIGQYSYEQYF
>TRBJ2-1|TRBV5-4
CASSAGLVTYEQFF
>TRBJ1-2|TRBV6-4
CASSDSNRDGRGYTF
>TRBJ2-3|TRBV7-2
CASSLVASGSTDTQYF
>TRBJ1-1|TRBV29-1
CSTRDTEAFF
>TRBJ2-1|TRBV25-1
CASMTEVTHNEQFF
>TRBJ1-6|TRBV27
CASSLGGPGGFSPLHF
>TRBJ2-6|TRBV28
CASSRGRVSGANVLTF
>TRBJ2-7|TRBV9
CASSVGTSRIYEQYF
>TRBJ2-5|TRBV7-9
CASSLGPIGAAEETQYF
>TRBJ2-5|TRBV28
CASSLEPSGNQETQYF
>TRBJ2-7|TRBV6-5
CASSYSTSGSYEQYF
>TRBJ1-6|TRBV11-2
CASRVLGRNSPLHF
>TRBJ2-7|TRBV7-9
CASRDRVYEQYF
>TRBJ2-1|TRBV28
CASSLPQGANEQFF
>TRBJ2-7|TRBV19
CASSITGGYEQYF
>TRBJ1-5|TRBV27
CASSSEKAIGNQPQHF
>TRBJ1-2|TRBV7-6
CASSLASTSPDHGYTF
>TRBJ2-3|TRBV19
CASSIGVMAGGADTQYF